The clone carrying this TCR beta chain appeared once. What it binds is unknown. The CDR3 is made up of 17 amino acids. Germline lookup yields CDR1 LGHNA and CDR2 YSLEER. V dropped 0 bases and J dropped 0; count of bases not matched to a gene: 8. This sample stems from a study of T cells in localized non-small cell lung cancer. Whole-study results and caveats: Uninvolved adjacent lung showed peak T cell clonality, exceeding tumor. As only one tumor region underwent sequencing, heterogeneity remains possible. A median of around 58 clones ranked among the top 100 in tumor appeared in adjacent lung. Longer survival (overall) was linked to higher T cell density in blood.

The table came from immunoSEQ multiplex PCR; TCRdb's copy has only in-frame clones and leaves some out. The sample carries 11,000 or so clones, 85% recorded once. This chain links TRBV4-3 with TRBJ2-7; 7 bases match TRBD2. The receptor's source is a male donor at least 60 years old with stage I lung adenocarcinoma. Sequenced here: peripheral blood, sampled before any cancer treatment. DNA for the CDR3: TGCGCCAGCAGCCAAGATCTACTAGCGCTGAGCTCCTACGAGCAGTACTTC. Protein product: CASSQDLLALSSYEQYF.